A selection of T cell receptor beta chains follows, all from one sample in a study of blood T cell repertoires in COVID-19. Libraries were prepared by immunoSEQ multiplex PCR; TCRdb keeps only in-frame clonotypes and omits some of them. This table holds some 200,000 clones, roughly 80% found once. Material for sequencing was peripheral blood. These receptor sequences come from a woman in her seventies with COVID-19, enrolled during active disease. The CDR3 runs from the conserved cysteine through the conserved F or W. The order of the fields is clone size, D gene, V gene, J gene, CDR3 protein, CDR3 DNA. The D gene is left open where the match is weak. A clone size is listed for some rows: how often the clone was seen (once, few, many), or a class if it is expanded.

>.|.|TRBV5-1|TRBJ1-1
CASSLADGMNTEAFF
TGCGCCAGCAGCTTAGCGGACGGGATGAACACTGAAGCTTTCTTT
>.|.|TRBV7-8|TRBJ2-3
CASSLLGGQADTQYF
TGTGCCAGCAGCTTATTAGGCGGGCAGGCCGATACGCAGTATTTT
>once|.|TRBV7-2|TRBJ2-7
CASSLVPAAYEQYF
TGTGCCAGCAGCTTAGTACCAGCGGCCTACGAGCAGTACTTC
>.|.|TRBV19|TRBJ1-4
CASSQGRAGNEKLFF
TGTGCCAGTAGTCAAGGGAGGGCAGGGAATGAAAAACTGTTTTTT
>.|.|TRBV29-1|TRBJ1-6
CSARSGIGSPLHF
TGCAGCGCACGTTCAGGTATCGGATCACCCCTCCACTTT
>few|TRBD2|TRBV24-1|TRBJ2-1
CATSGRVGSYNEQFF
TGTGCCACTAGCGGGAGGGTTGGATCCTACAATGAGCAGTTCTTC
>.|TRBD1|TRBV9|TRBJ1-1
CASSVDRGSNTEAFF
TGTGCCAGCAGCGTGGACAGGGGTTCGAACACTGAAGCTTTCTTT
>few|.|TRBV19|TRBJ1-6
CASSVTTDNSPLHF
TGTGCCAGTAGTGTGACGACAGACAATTCACCCCTCCACTTT
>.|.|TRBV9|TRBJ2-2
CASERGISTTGELFF
TGTGCCAGCGAAAGGGGTATCAGCACCACCGGGGAGCTGTTTTTT
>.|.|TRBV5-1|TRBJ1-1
CASSLGSGARTEAFF
TGCGCCAGCAGCTTGGGGTCAGGGGCCAGAACTGAAGCTTTCTTT
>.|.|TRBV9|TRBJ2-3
CASSARFGGLDTQYF
TGTGCCAGCAGCGCCAGGTTCGGAGGGTTAGATACGCAGTATTTT
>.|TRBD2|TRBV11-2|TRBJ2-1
CASSRGTSGRAHEQFF
TGTGCCAGCAGCCGGGGGACTAGCGGGAGGGCCCATGAGCAGTTCTTC
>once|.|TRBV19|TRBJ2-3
CASSIGGKEATDTQYF
TGTGCCAGTAGTATTGGAGGGAAAGAAGCGACAGATACGCAGTATTTT
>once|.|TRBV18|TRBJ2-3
CASSDSGGFSRIDTQYF
TGTGCCAGCTCCGACTCGGGGGGCTTCTCCAGAATAGATACGCAGTATTTT
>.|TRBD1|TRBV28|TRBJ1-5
CATPIKTGGNQPQHF
TGTGCCACCCCGATTAAGACAGGGGGCAATCAGCCCCAGCATTTT
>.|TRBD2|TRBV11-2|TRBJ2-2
CASSLFSGSNTGELFF
TGTGCCAGCAGCTTGTTTAGCGGGAGCAACACCGGGGAGCTGTTTTTT
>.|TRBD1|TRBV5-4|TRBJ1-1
CASSASIGTVDTEAFF
TGTGCCAGCAGCGCATCGATCGGGACAGTTGACACTGAAGCTTTCTTT
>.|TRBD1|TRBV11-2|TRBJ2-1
CASSLGERRGGAQQFF
TGTGCCAGCAGCTTAGGGGAAAGACGAGGGGGCGCCCAGCAGTTCTTC
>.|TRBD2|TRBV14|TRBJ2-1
CASSQAGLAGLPGFF
TGTGCCAGCAGCCAAGCCGGACTAGCGGGACTGCCTGGATTCTTC
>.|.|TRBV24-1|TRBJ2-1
CATSDPLGTRNEQFF
TGTGCCACCAGTGATCCTTTGGGGACACGGAATGAGCAGTTCTTC
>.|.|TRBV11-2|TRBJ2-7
CASSLQRDSYEQYF
TGTGCCAGCAGCTTGCAGAGGGACTCCTACGAGCAGTACTTC
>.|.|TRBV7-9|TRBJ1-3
CASNDIRQGNTIYF
TGTGCCAGCAACGACATCAGACAGGGAAACACCATATATTTT
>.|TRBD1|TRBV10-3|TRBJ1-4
CAIREEGAGEKLFF
TGTGCCATCAGGGAGGAGGGGGCGGGCGAAAAACTGTTTTTT
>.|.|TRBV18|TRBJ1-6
CASSPLRAESPLHF
TGTGCCAGCTCACCACTCAGGGCAGAGTCACCCCTCCACTTT
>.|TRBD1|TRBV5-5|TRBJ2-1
CASSLVLAGQVIGNEQFF
TGTGCCAGCAGCTTGGTGCTTGCGGGACAGGTGATAGGGAATGAGCAGTTCTTC
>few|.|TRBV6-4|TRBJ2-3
CASSRTKKYF
TGTGCCAGCAGCCGGACAAAAAAGTATTTT
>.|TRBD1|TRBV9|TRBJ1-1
CASSARQGSGTEAFF
TGTGCCAGCAGCGCTCGACAGGGTAGCGGCACTGAAGCTTTCTTT
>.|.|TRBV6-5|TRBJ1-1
CASSNKQGITEAFF
TGTGCCAGCAGTAACAAACAGGGTATCACTGAAGCTTTCTTT
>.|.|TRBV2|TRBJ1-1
CASSLENTEAFF
TGTGCCAGCAGTTTAGAAAACACTGAAGCTTTCTTT
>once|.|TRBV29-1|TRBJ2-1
CSERAISNEQFF
TGCAGCGAGCGGGCCATCTCCAATGAGCAGTTCTTC
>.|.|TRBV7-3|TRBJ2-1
CASSLTTASSYNEQFF
TGTGCCAGCAGCTTAACCACCGCTAGCTCCTACAATGAGCAGTTCTTC
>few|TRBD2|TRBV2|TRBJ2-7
CASTERGVGEQYF
TGTGCCAGCACCGAGCGGGGAGTAGGCGAGCAGTACTTC
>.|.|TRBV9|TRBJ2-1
CASSAQTVSYNEQFF
TGTGCCAGCAGCGCCCAGACAGTCTCCTACAATGAGCAGTTCTTC
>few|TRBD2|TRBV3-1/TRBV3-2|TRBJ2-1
CASSQDEEREAYNEQFF
TGTGCCAGCAGCCAAGATGAAGAGCGGGAGGCATACAATGAGCAGTTCTTC
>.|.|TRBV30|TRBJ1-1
CAWSGGGEAFF
TGTGCCTGGAGTGGGGGGGGAGAAGCTTTCTTT
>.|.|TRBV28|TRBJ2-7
CASSSPRASYEQYF
TGTGCCAGCAGTTCCCCCAGGGCAAGCTACGAGCAGTACTTC
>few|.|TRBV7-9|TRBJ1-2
CASSWSTGTATYGYTF
TGTGCCAGCAGCTGGAGCACAGGGACGGCGACCTATGGCTACACCTTC
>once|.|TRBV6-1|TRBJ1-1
CASSEARVQGRTEAFF
TGTGCCAGCAGTGAAGCGAGGGTACAGGGACGAACTGAAGCTTTCTTT
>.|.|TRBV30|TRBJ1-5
CAWSERGNQPQHF
TGTGCCTGGAGTGAACGGGGCAATCAGCCCCAGCATTTT
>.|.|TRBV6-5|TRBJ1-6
CASRPSVGGPLHF
TGTGCCAGCAGACCCTCGGTTGGAGGACCCCTCCACTTT
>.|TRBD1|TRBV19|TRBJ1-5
CASSAQQGRLFYYQPQHF
TGTGCCAGTAGTGCACAACAGGGGCGCCTCTTTTACTATCAGCCCCAGCATTTT
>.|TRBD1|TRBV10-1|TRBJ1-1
CASSDVRDRGVSAEAFF
TGCGCCAGCAGTGACGTTCGGGACAGGGGAGTGAGCGCTGAAGCTTTCTTT
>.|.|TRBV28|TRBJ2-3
CASSLGGSTDTQYF
TGTGCCAGCAGTTTAGGGGGGAGCACAGATACGCAGTATTTT
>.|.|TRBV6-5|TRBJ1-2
CASRAGPGYTF
TGTGCCAGCAGAGCGGGACCTGGCTACACCTTC
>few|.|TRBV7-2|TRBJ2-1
CASSLYVTGVENEQFF
TGTGCCAGCAGCTTATATGTGACGGGGGTTGAGAATGAGCAGTTCTTC
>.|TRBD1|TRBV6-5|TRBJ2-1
CASSSRQGATNEQFF
TGTGCCAGCAGTTCTAGACAGGGGGCTACAAATGAGCAGTTCTTC
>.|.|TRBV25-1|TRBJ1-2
CASTGFGYGYTF
TGTGCCAGCACAGGGTTTGGGTATGGCTACACCTTC
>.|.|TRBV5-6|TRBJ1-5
CASSLYRGPHQPQHF
TGTGCCAGCAGCTTGTACCGTGGGCCCCATCAGCCCCAGCATTTT
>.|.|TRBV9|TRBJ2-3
CASSVAPSTDTQYF
TGTGCCAGCAGCGTAGCTCCTAGCACAGATACGCAGTATTTT
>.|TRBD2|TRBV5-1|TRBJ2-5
CASSLWAGGRSETQYF
TGCGCCAGCAGCTTATGGGCGGGAGGGCGTTCAGAGACCCAGTACTTC
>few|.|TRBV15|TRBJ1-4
CATSSRHSVATNEKLFF
TGTGCCACCAGCAGCCGACATAGCGTGGCAACTAATGAAAAACTGTTTTTT
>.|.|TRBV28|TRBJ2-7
CASSTPGGGKEQYF
TGTGCCAGCAGTACCCCAGGCGGAGGAAAAGAGCAGTACTTC
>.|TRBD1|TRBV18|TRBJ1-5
CASSPGQGNNQPQHF
TGTGCCAGCTCACCGGGACAGGGAAACAATCAGCCCCAGCATTTT
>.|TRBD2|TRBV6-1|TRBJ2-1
CASSEGTSRGNEQFF
TGTGCCAGCAGTGAAGGGACTAGCAGAGGGAATGAGCAGTTCTTC
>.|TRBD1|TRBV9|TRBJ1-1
CASSANTGGTEAFF
TGTGCCAGCAGCGCAAATACAGGGGGGACTGAAGCTTTCTTT
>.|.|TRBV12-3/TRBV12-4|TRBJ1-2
CASRKEGYGYTF
TGTGCCAGCAGAAAAGAGGGCTATGGCTACACCTTC
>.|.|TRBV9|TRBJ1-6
CASSVDRSYSPLHF
TGTGCCAGCAGCGTAGACAGGAGCTATTCACCCCTCCACTTT
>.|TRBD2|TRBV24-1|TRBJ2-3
CATSDPGLADGTDTQYF
TGTGCCACCAGTGACCCGGGACTAGCGGATGGCACAGATACGCAGTATTTT
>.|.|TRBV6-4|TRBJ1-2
CASSEVAGDNYGYTF
TGTGCCAGCAGTGAAGTGGCAGGGGATAACTATGGCTACACCTTC
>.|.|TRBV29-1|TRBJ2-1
CSVEDRGRGYNEQFF
TGCAGCGTTGAAGACCGGGGGAGAGGCTACAATGAGCAGTTCTTC